Detailed here is one TCR beta chain. This sample was taken from a study of blood T cell repertoires in COVID-19. As for the study in general: COVID-19 samples from acute and convalescent phases originated in the United States, Italy and Spain. PBMCs, B-cell-depleted T cells, or T cells were the source of the cDNA or gDNA that made up the material.

TCRdb's copy holds only in-frame clones and misses some; the assay was immunoSEQ multiplex PCR. The sample yields around 700,000 clones, around 90% seen once. The CDR3 length is 16 residues. The clonotype comes from a woman between 18 and 30 years old with acute or convalescent COVID-19. Sequenced sample: peripheral blood. The chain has TRBV21-1 and TRBJ2-7; the table assigns TRBD2, which was not confirmed against the DNA. TRBV21-1 is a documented pseudogene. The DNA for the CDR3 is TGTGCCAGCAACACAAACCAGACGGAGGTCCCCTACGAGCAGTACTTC. Translating it yields CASNTNQTEVPYEQYF.